This T cell receptor (beta chain) is from a study of CD8 T cells in Susac syndrome. As to this clonotype: Its antigen is currently unknown.

Patients with Susac syndrome met the recently defined diagnostic criteria for definite or probable disease. FACS was used to enrich TEMRA cells, whereas the CD8+ and CD4+ T cells were obtained by negative isolation. An input of roughly 0.5 to 1 ug of RNA was subjected to reverse transcription using random hexamers. The CDR3 of TCR beta was amplified by immunoSEQ multiplex PCR across 54 Vbeta and 13 Jbeta. MiXCR was run by TCRdb on the immunoSEQ multiplex PCR reads, yielding one entry per CDR3 protein. The profile shows more than 100,000 distinct CDR3 sequences, 96% of them singletons. Study-level findings and limits: In Susac patients, clonal expansion was not detected in CD4+ cells.

Germline loops: CDR1 KGHDR, CDR2 SFDVKD. This CDR3 comprises 14 residues. The V and J ends lost 4 bases and 1 base respectively, with 9 bases between them. The TCR comes from a human donor with Susac syndrome. The sequenced material came from CD4+ T cells from PBMCs. The chain employs TRBV24-1 and TRBJ2-5, with D perhaps matching TRBD2 (5 bases). CDR3 sequence (DNA): TGTGCCACCAGTGAGCCGGGGATCCAAGAGACCCAGTACTTC. Translated, it gives CATSEPGIQETQYF.